Each of the 18 T cell receptor beta chains below was sequenced from the same sample in a study of cytomegalovirus exposure and HLA in healthy donors. TCRdb keeps only in-frame clones here, not all; method: immunoSEQ multiplex PCR. Here the sample spans about 280,000 clones, roughly 90% being singletons. The source material was PBMCs. These receptors all come from a woman aged 18-29 years in good health and CMV-seronegative.

The J gene is TRBJ2-1, the V gene TRBV27; a weak D match, TRBD2 (6 bases). The V end lost 1 base, the J end lost 9 bases, and 16 bases lay between the germline ends. Per the germline V gene, CDR1 is MNHEY and CDR2 is SMNVEV (reference sequence). The CDR3 loop spans 15 amino acids. As DNA, the CDR3 is TGTGCCAGCAGTTTATTCGGGAGAGGGCAGGGTGAGCAGTTCTTC. Its translation is CASSLFGRGQGEQFF.

The chain has TRBV5-6 and TRBJ1-2, with TRBD1 identical over 9 bases. V dropped 7 bases and J dropped 1; count of bases not matched to a gene: 2. The CDR3 totals 13 residues. The V gene's germline CDR1 is SGHDT and CDR2 YYEEEE. The DNA for the CDR3 is TGTGCCAGCGGGACAGGGAATAACTATGGCTACACCTTC. Its protein is CASGTGNNYGYTF.

The chain has TRBV7-8 and TRBJ2-7; 7 bases are a match to TRBD2. Per germline, CDR1 SGHVS and CDR2 FQNEAQ. This CDR3 has 18 residues. J was trimmed by 7 bases and V by 8 bases; bases with no gene match: 26. This CDR3 reads CASQDRREAGLYGGEQYF. The CDR3 bases are TGTGCCAGCCAGGACCGACGAGAAGCGGGACTATACGGTGGGGAGCAGTACTTC.

This clone occurred once. This chain's CDR3 is CASSESLARSSYNEQFF. CDR3 in DNA: TGTGCCAGCAGTGAATCCCTAGCGAGGAGCTCCTACAATGAGCAGTTCTTC. The chain links TRBV6-1 to TRBJ2-1; a weak D match, TRBD2 (6 bases). The CDR3 spans 17 residues. The V end was cut by 2 bases, the J end by 0 bases, with 14 bases between. The V gene's germline CDR1 is MNHNS and CDR2 SASEGT.

The V call is TRBV9, the J call TRBJ2-1, with D perhaps matching TRBD2 (5 bases). Trimming cost V 0 bases and J 6 bases, with 16 bases left between them. CDR1 and CDR2 (germline): SGDLS, YYNGEE. The CDR3 sequence is 16 residues long. The CDR3 here is CASSVGFGGIPNEQFF. The CDR3 region has the DNA TGTGCCAGCAGCGTAGGTTTCGGAGGAATCCCCAATGAGCAGTTCTTC.

The chain uses TRBV14 and TRBJ2-1, with 7 bases matching TRBD2. In germline, CDR1 is SGHDN, CDR2 FVKESK. J was trimmed by 8 bases and V by 5 bases; bases with no gene match: 15. This CDR3 is 16 amino acids long. CDR3 nucleotide sequence: TGTGCCAGCAGCACGGAGCGGGGCGATGAGCGGGATGAGCAGTTCTTC. It encodes CASSTERGDERDEQFF.

J is TRBJ2-4 and V is TRBV30; weak D call: TRBD2 (7 bases). This CDR3 spans 14 amino acids. V lost 0 bases to trimming and J lost 3 bases, with 9 bases between them. Germline CDR1 is GTSNPN and CDR2 is SVGIG (reference sequence). The chain's CDR3 is CAWSVGGGKNIQYF. CDR3 sequence (DNA): TGTGCCTGGAGTGTAGGGGGGGGCAAAAACATTCAGTACTTC.

CDR3 bases: TGTGCCAGCAGCTTAGACCTAGCGGCCGGGGAGCTGTTTTTT. Its translation is CASSLDLAAGELFF. This chain links TRBV7-7 with TRBJ2-2, with 7 bases that match TRBD2. Germline V gene data show CDR1 as SSHAT and CDR2 as FNYEAQ (reference sequence). Trimming took 1 base from V and 6 from J; bases not matched to a gene: 2. The CDR3 is 14 amino acids.

V is TRBV27 and J is TRBJ1-1, with TRBD1 matching over 9 bases. Germline CDR1 reads MNHEY; CDR2 reads SMNVEV (reference sequence). V lost 4 bases, J lost 0 bases, and 9 bases stayed unmatched. The length of the CDR3 is 17 residues. CDR3 nucleotide sequence: TGTGCCAGCAGTTCACGATTACAGGGGGCGATGAACACTGAAGCTTTCTTT. This codes for CASSSRLQGAMNTEAFF.

The CDR3 here is CVAAATEAFF. The CDR3 DNA sequence: TGTGTGGCCGCTGCCACTGAAGCTTTCTTT. The rearrangement uses TRBV6-5 and TRBJ1-1; D gene ambiguous. CDR1 and CDR2 from the germline V gene are MNHEY and SVGAGI. The CDR3 consists of 10 residues.

This chain uses TRBV28 with TRBJ1-1; D call uncertain. With 5 bases removed from V and 8 bases from J, the gap between germline ends came to 12 bases. The CDR3 contains 12 residues. Germline V CDR1 and CDR2: MDHEN, SYDVKM. The CDR3 DNA sequence: TGTGCCAGCAGTCCCCTTATCAGGGAAGCTTTCTTT. This sequence encodes CASSPLIREAFF.

V usage is TRBV4-2 and J usage is TRBJ2-7, with D perhaps TRBD2 (7 bases). The CDR3 is 12 amino acids. The germline V gene has CDR1 LGHNA and CDR2 YNFKEQ. V was shortened by 1 base and J by 9 bases, with 10 bases between the two germline ends. The CDR3 spells CASSQGGGGQYF. Here the CDR3 DNA reads TGTGCCAGCAGCCAAGGGGGAGGGGGGCAGTACTTC.

The V and J genes are TRBV5-4 and TRBJ2-5; the match to TRBD2 covers 8 bases. The junction had 7 bases not matched to a gene; V was cut back by 4 bases and J by 2 bases. Germline V lookup: CDR1 SGHNT, CDR2 YYREEE (reference sequence). This CDR3 is 15 amino acids long. The CDR3 bases are TGTGCCAGCAGCGGGCAACTAGCGGAACAAGAGACCCAGTACTTC. Protein product: CASSGQLAEQETQYF.

The genes are TRBV5-1 and TRBJ2-1; perhaps TRBD1 as D (6 bases). There are 15 residues in the CDR3. Germline V gene lookup returns CDR1 SGHRS and CDR2 YFSETQ. Trimming removed 0 bases at V and 7 bases at J, with 14 bases between. The CDR3 region has the DNA TGCGCCAGCAGCTTGGCCTCAGGGGCCCTGAATGAGCAGTTCTTC. It translates to CASSLASGALNEQFF.

This chain connects TRBV6-1 to TRBJ1-2, with no clear D. V was cut by 7 bases and J by 8 bases, with 11 bases left in between. CDR1 is MNHNS, CDR2 SASEGT, per germline. The CDR3 consists of 11 residues. CDR3 region: CASMDGRGYTF. Here the CDR3 DNA reads TGTGCCAGCATGGACGGGAGAGGCTACACCTTC.

The chain uses TRBV13 and TRBJ2-1; D is unclear. V lost 5 bases, J lost 1 base, and 12 bases lay in between. CDR1 and CDR2 from the germline V gene are PRHDT and FYEKMQ (reference sequence). The CDR3 extends over 15 amino acids. The CDR3 region has the DNA TGTGCCAGCAGCCCCGCTATGTCTTCCTACAATGAGCAGTTCTTC. Protein sequence: CASSPAMSSYNEQFF.

The rearrangement joins TRBV15 to TRBJ2-3; no firm D call. The germline gives CDR1 LNHNV, CDR2 YYDKDF (reference sequence). V shed 8 bases and J shed 4 bases, with 10 bases lying between them. The CDR3 is 12 amino acids. The CDR3 reads CATSQAADTQYF. CDR3 in DNA: TGTGCCACCTCCCAGGCAGCAGATACGCAGTATTTT.

V usage is TRBV27 and J usage is TRBJ2-7; perhaps TRBD1 as D (5 bases). The germline V gene encodes CDR1 MNHEY and CDR2 SMNVEV (reference sequence). The V end lost 6 bases, the J end lost 6 bases, and 21 bases lay between the germline ends. The CDR3 has 15 amino acids. The CDR3 nucleotides read TGTGCCAGCAGCCCGCTTGGACATCTTCCTTCCGAGCAGTACTTC. Residues: CASSPLGHLPSEQYF.